This T cell receptor (beta chain) was captured in a study of blood T cell repertoires in COVID-19. TCRdb's table, derived via immunoSEQ multiplex PCR, lists solely in-frame clones and lacks some. The table shows around 250,000 clones, with approximately 90% occurring only once. The CDR3 has 16 amino acids. In germline, CDR1 is MGHRA, CDR2 YSYEKL. The V segment lost 4 bases and the J segment 0 bases; nucleotides outside the gene matches: 5. This clone was detected a few times. The chain is built from TRBV4-1 and TRBJ1-5, with 8 bases fitting TRBD1. The sample comprised PBMCs or T cells enriched from blood (not recorded which). The clonotype comes from a man younger than 30 who had recovered from COVID-19. The CDR3 bases are TGCGCCAGCAGCCTAACCGGGACAGGTAGCAATCAGCCCCAGCATTTT. This translates into CASSLTGTGSNQPQHF.